This TCR beta chain comes out of a study of early T cells in non-severe SARS-CoV-2 infection. The study's findings and limits: Clonotype matching in VDJdb favored anti-spike CD8 responses and did not capture private and CD4 specificities.

This CDR3 is built from 16 residues. V gave up 4 bases and J gave up 3 bases; unmatched junction bases: 5. Per germline, CDR1 ENHRY and CDR2 SYGVKD. Individual cDNA molecules carried attached unique molecular identifiers. Each CDR3 protein gets one entry after TCRdb re-called the 5' RACE reads with MiXCR. The repertoire has 57,000 or so distinct CDR3 sequences, approximately 12% of them found once; the top ten carry 4.8%. This clonotype was recorded at least ten times. The antigen is undetermined. The source is an adult who was a healthcare worker with PCR-confirmed SARS-CoV-2 infection or an uninfected control (not recorded which). This sequence joins TRBV10-3 and TRBJ2-2, with 10 bases fitting TRBD2. The sequencing sample was made of whole blood. CDR3: CAISGGTSADTGELFF. CDR3 nucleotides: TGTGCCATCAGTGGGGGGACTAGCGCTGACACCGGGGAGCTGTTTTTT.